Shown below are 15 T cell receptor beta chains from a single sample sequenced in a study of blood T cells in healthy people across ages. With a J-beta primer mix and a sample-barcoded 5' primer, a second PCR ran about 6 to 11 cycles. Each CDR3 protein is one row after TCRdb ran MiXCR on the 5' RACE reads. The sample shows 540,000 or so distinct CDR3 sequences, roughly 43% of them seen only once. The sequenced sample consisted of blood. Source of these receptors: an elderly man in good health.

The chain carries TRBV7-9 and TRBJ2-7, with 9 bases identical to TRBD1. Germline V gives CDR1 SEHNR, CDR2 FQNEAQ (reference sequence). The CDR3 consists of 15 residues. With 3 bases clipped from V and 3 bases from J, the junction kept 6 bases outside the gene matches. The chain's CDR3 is CASSFHGQGSYEQYF. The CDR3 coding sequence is TGTGCCAGCAGCTTTCATGGACAGGGGAGCTACGAGCAGTACTTC.

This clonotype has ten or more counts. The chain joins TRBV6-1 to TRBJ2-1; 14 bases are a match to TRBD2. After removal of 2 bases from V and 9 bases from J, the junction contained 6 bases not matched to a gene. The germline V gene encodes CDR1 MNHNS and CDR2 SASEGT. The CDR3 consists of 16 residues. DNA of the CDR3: TGTGCCAGCAGTGAAACCGGGACTAGCGGGAGTTTTGAGCAGTTCTTC. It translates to CASSETGTSGSFEQFF.

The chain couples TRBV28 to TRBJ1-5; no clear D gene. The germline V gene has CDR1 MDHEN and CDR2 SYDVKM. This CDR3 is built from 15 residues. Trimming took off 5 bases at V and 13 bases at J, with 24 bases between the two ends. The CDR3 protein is CASSPPDMGRMKQHF. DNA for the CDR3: TGTGCCAGCAGTCCCCCTGATATGGGCCGAATGAAACAGCATTTT.

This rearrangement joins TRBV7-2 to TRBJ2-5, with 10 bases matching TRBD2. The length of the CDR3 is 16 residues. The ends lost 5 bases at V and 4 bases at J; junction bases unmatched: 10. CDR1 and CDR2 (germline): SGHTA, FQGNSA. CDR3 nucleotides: TGTGCCAGCAGCCCCGTAGCGGGGGGCCCCGGAGAGACCCAGTACTTC. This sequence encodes CASSPVAGGPGETQYF.

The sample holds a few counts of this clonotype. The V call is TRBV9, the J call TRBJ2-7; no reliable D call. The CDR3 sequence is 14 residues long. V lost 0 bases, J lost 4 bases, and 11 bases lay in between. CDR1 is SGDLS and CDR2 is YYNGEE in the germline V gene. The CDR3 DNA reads TGTGCCAGCAGCGTAGCCAGTAATGGATACGAGCAGTACTTC. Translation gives CASSVASNGYEQYF.

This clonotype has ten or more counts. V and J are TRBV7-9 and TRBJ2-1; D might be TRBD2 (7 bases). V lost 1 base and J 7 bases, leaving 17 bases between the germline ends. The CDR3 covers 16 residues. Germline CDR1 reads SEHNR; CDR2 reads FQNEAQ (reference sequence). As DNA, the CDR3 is TGTGCCAGCAGCTTAGGAGCGGGACAATACAGAAATGAGCAGTTCTTC. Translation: CASSLGAGQYRNEQFF.

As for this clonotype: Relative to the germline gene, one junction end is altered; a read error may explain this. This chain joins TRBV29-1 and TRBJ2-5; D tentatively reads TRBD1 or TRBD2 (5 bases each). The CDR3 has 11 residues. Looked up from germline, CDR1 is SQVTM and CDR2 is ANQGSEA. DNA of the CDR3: TGCAGCGCTTACGTGGGGGAGACCAAGTACTTC. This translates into CSAYVGETKYF.

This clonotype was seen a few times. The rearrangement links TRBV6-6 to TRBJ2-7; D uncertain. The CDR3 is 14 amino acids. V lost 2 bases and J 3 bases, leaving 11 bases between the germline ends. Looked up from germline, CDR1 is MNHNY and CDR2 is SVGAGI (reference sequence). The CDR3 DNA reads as TGTGCCAGCAGTTACGCAGGTCAGATCTACGAGCAGTACTTC. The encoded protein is CASSYAGQIYEQYF.

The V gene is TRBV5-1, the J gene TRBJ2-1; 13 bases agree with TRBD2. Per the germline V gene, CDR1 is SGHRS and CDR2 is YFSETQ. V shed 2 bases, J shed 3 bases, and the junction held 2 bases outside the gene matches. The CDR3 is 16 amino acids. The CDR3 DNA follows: TGCGCCAGCAGCTTCGGGACTAGCGGGGTCTACAATGAGCAGTTCTTC. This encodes CASSFGTSGVYNEQFF.

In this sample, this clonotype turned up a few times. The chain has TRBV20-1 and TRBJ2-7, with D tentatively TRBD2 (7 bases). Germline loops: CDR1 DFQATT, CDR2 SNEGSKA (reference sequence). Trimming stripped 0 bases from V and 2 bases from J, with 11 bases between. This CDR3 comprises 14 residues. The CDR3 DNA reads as TGCAGTGCTAGAGATGCGGGGGCCACCTACGAGCAGTACTTC. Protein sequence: CSARDAGATYEQYF.

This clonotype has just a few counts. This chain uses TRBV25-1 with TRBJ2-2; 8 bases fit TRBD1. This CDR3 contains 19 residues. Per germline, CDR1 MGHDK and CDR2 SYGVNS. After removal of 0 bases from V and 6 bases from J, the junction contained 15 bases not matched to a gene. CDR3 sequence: CASSEYLYGDRRGSGELFF. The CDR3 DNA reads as TGTGCCAGCAGTGAATATCTTTATGGGGACAGGAGGGGTTCCGGGGAGCTGTTTTTT.

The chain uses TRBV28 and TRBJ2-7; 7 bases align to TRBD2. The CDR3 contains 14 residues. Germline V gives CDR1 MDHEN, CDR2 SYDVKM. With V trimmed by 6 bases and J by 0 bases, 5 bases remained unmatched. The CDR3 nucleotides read TGTGCCAGCAGGGGGAGCGGGACCTCCTACGAGCAGTACTTC. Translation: CASRGSGTSYEQYF.

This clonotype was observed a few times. The CDR3 sequence: CASSGGVLASLKETQYF. CDR3 coding DNA: TGTGCCAGCAGCGGGGGGGTCCTAGCATCCCTCAAGGAGACCCAGTACTTC. The chain combines TRBV9 with TRBJ2-7; D is perhaps TRBD2 (6 bases). The J call is doubtful: the DNA matches TRBJ2-5 better. CDR1 is SGDLS and CDR2 is YYNGEE in the germline V gene. The CDR3 runs 17 residues.

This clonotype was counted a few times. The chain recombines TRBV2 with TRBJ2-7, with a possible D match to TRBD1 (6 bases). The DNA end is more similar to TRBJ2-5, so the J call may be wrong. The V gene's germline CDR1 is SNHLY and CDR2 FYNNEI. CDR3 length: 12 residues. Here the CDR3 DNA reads TGTGCCAGCAGTCAGGGGAAACAGACCCAGTACTTC. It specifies CASSQGKQTQYF.

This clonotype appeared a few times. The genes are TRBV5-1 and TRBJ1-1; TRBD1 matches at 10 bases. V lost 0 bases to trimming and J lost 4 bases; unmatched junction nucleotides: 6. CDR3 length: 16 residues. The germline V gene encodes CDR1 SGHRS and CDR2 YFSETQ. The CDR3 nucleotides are TGCGCCAGCAGCTTGGCCGGGACAGGGGACCCCACTGAAGCTTTCTTT. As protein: CASSLAGTGDPTEAFF.